Sequencing of this T cell receptor (beta chain) was carried out in a study of blood T cell repertoires in COVID-19. The overall study: The United States, Italy and Spain were the sources of the acute and convalescent COVID-19 samples. PBMCs, B-cell-depleted T cells, or T cells were the source of the cDNA or gDNA that made up the material.

With respect to this clone: Other DNA sequences in the sample encode the same CDR3.

Per the study methods: Amplified reference gene primers provided the basis for estimating nucleated cell counts. Only in-frame clones appear in the TCRdb table, and some are missing; sequencing was by immunoSEQ multiplex PCR. That table is the source of V, J and clone size, and D and trimming were worked out from the DNA. The profile covers about 180,000 clones, with approximately 85% appearing a single time and around 10% taken by the ten largest. Trimming left V 0 bases short and J 4 bases short, with 13 bases between. Germline values: CDR1 KGHSH, CDR2 LQKENI. The CDR3 spans 15 residues. The source of this sequence is a woman of 80 years or more with acute or convalescent COVID-19. The chain is built from TRBV18 and TRBJ2-7; weak D call: TRBD1 (5 bases). Sequences were obtained from peripheral blood. The CDR3 DNA is TGTGCCAGCTCACCACCGGGGCAGGGTGGATACGAGCAGTACTTC. It codes for CASSPPGQGGYEQYF.